This TCR beta chain was recorded in a study of blood T cells in healthy people across ages. The wider study: Roughly one uniquely barcoded beta molecule per two T cells was captured.

The CDR3 covers 12 residues. Trimming cost V 3 bases and J 3 bases, with 5 bases left between them. Germline V gene lookup returns CDR1 SNHLY and CDR2 FYNNEI. This clonotype appeared a few times. With a J-beta primer mix and a sample-barcoded 5' primer, a second PCR ran about 7 to 12 cycles. The authors tagged each cDNA molecule using a template-switch adaptor with 12 random nucleotides. CDR3-containing paired-end reads numbering at least 2.5 million came from each sample. TCRdb reanalysed the 5' RACE reads using MiXCR and keeps one entry per CDR3 protein. The profile shows 1.5 million to 2 million distinct CDR3 sequences, 28% of them singletons. The study recruited healthy Caucasian donors from Russia who were aged about 6 to 100.

The chain couples TRBV2 to TRBJ2-5; TRBD1 is a possible D gene (5 bases). The specimen sequenced was blood. The clonotype was recovered from a woman in her 30s in good health. CDR3 sequence: CASSETEETQYF. CDR3 nucleotides: TGTGCCAGCAGTGAGACAGAAGAGACCCAGTACTTC.